Listed below are T cell receptor beta chains from one sample, sequenced in a study of CD8 T cells in ankylosing spondylitis. In TCRdb, the 5' RACE reads were re-called with MiXCR into one record per CDR3 protein. The sample consists of approximately 100,000 distinct CDR3 sequences, 24% of them appearing once. The sequenced sample was synovial fluid, either unsorted or a sorted T cell fraction (not recorded which). The receptors here all came from a male donor with ankylosing spondylitis. Each CDR3 is given with its conserved first and last residue. The D gene is left open where the match is weak. The size entry is marked missing in some rows and otherwise reads once, few, many or a size class.

TRBV9	-	-	TRBJ2-5	TGTGCCAGCAGCGTAGCTCGGGCAGGGGGAGGTGCAGAGACCCAGTACTTC	CASSVARAGGGAETQYF
TRBV20-1	TRBD1	once	TRBJ1-2	TGCAGTGCCACCACAGGGGTAGCTAACTATGGCTACACCTTC	CSATTGVANYGYTF
TRBV18	TRBD1	many	TRBJ1-1	TGTGCCAGCTCACCGGACAGGACCCCGGGAGCTTTCTTT	CASSPDRTPGAFF
TRBV24-1	TRBD1	many	TRBJ2-3	TGTGCCACCAGTTCTCAGGGGGTCACAGATACGCAGTATTTT	CATSSQGVTDTQYF
TRBV20-1	-	few	TRBJ2-5	TGCAGTGCTAGTAGGAGGGGGAGGCAAGAGACCCAGTACTTC	CSASRRGRQETQYF
TRBV4-1	TRBD1	-	TRBJ1-2	TGCGCCAGCAGCCAAGAGCGCCGAGGGAACAGGGGCTTAAGCGGCTACACCTTC	CASSQERRGNRGLSGYTF
TRBV6-2/TRBV6-3	TRBD1	-	TRBJ1-1	TGTGCCAGCATTTCAACCAGACAGGGACTATGGACTGAAGCTTTCTTT	CASISTRQGLWTEAFF
TRBV7-2	-	few	TRBJ2-7	TGTGCCAGCAGCTTAGGCAGGGCCGCCTACGAGCAGTACTTC	CASSLGRAAYEQYF
TRBV27	TRBD1	once	TRBJ2-7	TGTGCCAGCAGTCGTCCCGGGACAGGGCGAAACGAGCAGTACTTC	CASSRPGTGRNEQYF
TRBV11-2	TRBD2	many	TRBJ2-1	TGTGCCAGCAGCCGTAGAGGGGTAGCGGGAGGACAAAGCAATGAGCAGTTCTTC	CASSRRGVAGGQSNEQFF
TRBV29-1	-	-	TRBJ2-2	TGCAGCGTTGTTGGCGCCGGGGAGCTGTTTTTT	CSVVGAGELFF
TRBV7-2	-	-	TRBJ2-5	TGTGCCAGCAGCTTATATGCCCAGCAAGAGACCCAGTACTTC	CASSLYAQQETQYF
TRBV10-1	-	-	TRBJ1-1	TGCGCCAGCAGCCCGGTTGGAGGACTTGGGGAAGCTTTCTTT	CASSPVGGLGEAFF